This section outlines one T cell receptor beta chain sequence together with its context. Its antigen is still unknown. This record belongs to a study of T-cell reconstitution after alpha-beta-depleted transplantation in children. Whole-study findings and limits: By about two months after transplant, alpha-beta T cells reportedly arose from several hundred graft clones that had expanded. Surviving recipient T cells and intrathymic progenitors accounted for some patients' high TCRbeta diversity at day 60. T-cell numbers and diversity one year post-transplant derived largely from freshly generated T cells.

Germline assignment: CDR1 MGHDK and CDR2 SYGVNS. V was shortened by 3 bases and J by 7 bases, with 21 bases between the two germline ends. This CDR3 spans 17 amino acids. Researchers prepared the TCRbeta library using unique molecular identifiers, the study reports. TCRdb reprocessed the PCR reads with MiXCR, giving one entry per CDR3 protein. The table lists approximately 1,000,000 distinct CDR3 sequences, about 29% of them singletons. The TCR sequence derives from a boy less than two years old who had a stem cell transplant for SCID, so the T cells may come from the graft donor. The rearrangement joins TRBV25-1 to TRBJ2-2; tentatively, D is TRBD1 (6 bases). The sequences come from PBMCs, mostly from graft donor cells, collected 360 days after TCRalphabeta/CD19-depleted stem cell transplant. CDR3 protein: CASSDGPRGHPGGELFF. The CDR3 DNA sequence: TGTGCCAGCAGTGACGGCCCGAGGGGACATCCGGGCGGGGAGCTGTTTTTT.